A selection of T cell receptor beta chains follows, all from one sample in a study of blood T cell repertoires in COVID-19. The protocol was immunoSEQ multiplex PCR, while the TCRdb copy is restricted to in-frame clones and leaves out a portion. This sample has 30,000 to 40,000 clones; about 76% occur once, and the top ten carry approximately 10%. The sequencing input was peripheral blood. These receptors all come from a man between 65 and 85 years old with COVID-19, enrolled during active disease. The CDR3 runs from the conserved cysteine through the conserved F or W. The D gene is left open where the match is weak. Rows give clone size only sometimes, using once, few, many, or a class for an expanded clone.

D gene	CDR3 length	J gene	V gene	clone size	CDR3 protein	CDR3 DNA
-	13	TRBJ2-2	TRBV25-1	few	CASRTPNTGELFF	TGTGCCAGTCGGACTCCGAACACCGGGGAGCTGTTTTTT
-	15	TRBJ1-5	TRBV4-1	-	CASSLTGGAGQPQHF	TGCGCCAGCAGCCTAACGGGGGGCGCCGGGCAGCCCCAGCATTTT
TRBD1	13	TRBJ1-2	TRBV24-1	-	CATSEATGGGYTF	TGTGCCACCAGTGAGGCGACAGGGGGAGGCTACACCTTC
-	12	TRBJ1-3	TRBV15	-	CATSRGTNTIYF	TGTGCCACCAGCCGCGGGACCAACACCATATATTTT
TRBD1	16	TRBJ2-1	TRBV28	-	CASSFRGRGSFDEQFF	TGTGCCAGCAGTTTCAGGGGCAGGGGGAGTTTCGATGAGCAGTTCTTC
-	13	TRBJ1-2	TRBV24-1	-	CATGGVGDYGYTF	TGTGCCACCGGGGGGGTCGGAGACTATGGCTACACCTTC
-	13	TRBJ1-6	TRBV19	-	CASSTRGDSPLHF	TGTGCCAGTAGTACCCGGGGGGATTCACCCCTCCACTTT
-	14	TRBJ1-5	TRBV6-2/TRBV6-3	many	CASSPDTYNQPQHF	TGTGCCAGCAGTCCGGACACTTACAATCAGCCCCAGCATTTT
TRBD1	15	TRBJ2-5	TRBV7-2	-	CASSPRQGGRETQYF	TGTGCCAGCAGCCCAAGACAGGGCGGACGGGAGACCCAGTACTTC
TRBD1	15	TRBJ1-2	TRBV4-1	-	CASSHPTGKNYGYTF	TGCGCCAGCAGCCACCCGACAGGGAAAAACTATGGCTACACCTTC
TRBD2	15	TRBJ2-7	TRBV29-1	-	CSVEVRGLEPYEQYF	TGCAGCGTTGAAGTCCGGGGACTAGAGCCCTACGAGCAGTACTTC
-	15	TRBJ2-7	TRBV5-1	-	CASSRTAAGSYEQYF	TGCGCCAGCAGCCGTACAGCGGCAGGCTCCTACGAGCAGTACTTC
-	14	TRBJ2-7	TRBV5-1	-	CASSSGGSAYEQYF	TGCGCCAGCAGCTCCGGTGGTAGCGCCTACGAGCAGTACTTC
TRBD1	17	TRBJ1-1	TRBV5-8	few	CASSLVGGQIMNTEAFF	TGTGCCAGCAGCTTGGTGGGGGGACAGATAATGAACACTGAAGCTTTCTTT
-	13	TRBJ1-2	TRBV3-1/TRBV3-2	-	CASSQSLNYGYTF	TGTGCCAGCAGCCAAAGTCTAAACTATGGCTACACCTTC
TRBD2	15	TRBJ2-7	TRBV2	-	CASSPTSGSSYEQYF	TGTGCCAGCAGTCCGACTAGCGGGAGTTCCTACGAGCAGTACTTC
TRBD1	15	TRBJ1-4	TRBV19	-	CASTPRTGRREKLFF	TGTGCCAGTACCCCGAGGACAGGGCGCCGAGAAAAACTGTTTTTT
-	12	TRBJ1-3	TRBV5-6	-	CASSLGINTIYF	TGTGCCAGCAGCTTGGGTATAAACACCATATATTTT
TRBD1	13	TRBJ2-7	TRBV9	-	CASSWTGYDEQYF	TGTGCCAGCAGCTGGACAGGGTACGACGAGCAGTACTTC
-	14	TRBJ2-3	TRBV27	-	CASSLWDTPDTQYF	TGTGCCAGCAGTTTATGGGACACCCCAGATACGCAGTATTTT
TRBD1	16	TRBJ1-6	TRBV28	-	CASSRGQGVVNSPLHF	TGTGCCAGCAGTAGGGGACAGGGGGTTGTCAATTCACCCCTCCACTTT
-	15	TRBJ2-7	TRBV5-4	-	CASSRDGGSSYEQYF	TGTGCCAGCAGCCGAGATGGAGGTTCTTCCTACGAGCAGTACTTC
-	13	TRBJ1-2	TRBV3-1/TRBV3-2	-	CASSPQGRYGYTF	TGTGCCAGCAGCCCTCAGGGCCGATATGGCTACACCTTC
TRBD1	15	TRBJ1-5	TRBV28	-	CASSLTGVADQPQHF	TGTGCCAGCAGCCTGACAGGGGTGGCTGATCAGCCCCAGCATTTT
TRBD1	15	TRBJ2-7	TRBV5-1	-	CASTIGGTGGSEQYF	TGCGCCAGCACCATTGGTGGGACAGGGGGCTCCGAGCAGTACTTC
-	16	TRBJ2-1	TRBV7-2	-	CASSLFRDSSYNEQFF	TGTGCCAGCAGCTTATTTCGGGATAGCTCCTACAATGAGCAGTTCTTC
TRBD1	15	TRBJ2-1	TRBV9	few	CASSVGQGPDNEQFF	TGTGCCAGCAGCGTAGGACAGGGGCCCGACAATGAGCAGTTCTTC
-	16	TRBJ1-2	TRBV7-9	-	CASSTPGINRVDGYTF	TGTGCCAGCAGCACCCCCGGGATAAACAGGGTTGATGGCTACACCTTC
-	15	TRBJ1-1	TRBV14	few	CASSQQGTFGTEAFF	TGTGCCAGCAGCCAACAGGGTACTTTTGGCACTGAAGCTTTCTTT
TRBD2	19	TRBJ2-2	TRBV11-2	-	CASSLPKGLAGGLGGELFF	TGTGCCAGCAGCTTACCCAAAGGACTAGCGGGGGGGCTCGGCGGGGAGCTGTTTTTT
TRBD1	17	TRBJ2-5	TRBV11-2	-	CASSPQGLLLVQETQYF	TGTGCCAGCAGCCCACAGGGGTTACTACTTGTACAAGAGACCCAGTACTTC
-	18	TRBJ1-5	TRBV11-2	-	CASSPGTSLKWSNQPQHF	TGTGCCAGCAGTCCCGGGACATCGCTTAAGTGGAGCAATCAGCCCCAGCATTTT
TRBD1	14	TRBJ1-2	TRBV9	-	CASSVGQATYGYTF	TGTGCCAGCAGCGTCGGACAGGCGACCTATGGCTACACCTTC
TRBD2	15	TRBJ2-7	TRBV18	-	CASSLAGLAAYEQYF	TGTGCCAGCTCACTAGCGGGACTAGCGGCCTACGAGCAGTACTTC
TRBD2	17	TRBJ2-1	TRBV5-1	-	CASSLRLAGVDDNEQFF	TGCGCCAGCAGCTTGCGGCTAGCGGGAGTCGATGACAATGAGCAGTTCTTC
TRBD1	15	TRBJ1-5	TRBV5-1	few	CASSLEGAGYQPQHF	TGCGCCAGCAGCTTGGAGGGGGCGGGATATCAGCCCCAGCATTTT
-	15	TRBJ1-2	TRBV4-2	-	CASSQERQSNYGYTF	TGTGCCAGCAGCCAAGAACGTCAGTCTAACTATGGCTACACCTTC
TRBD2	16	TRBJ2-7	TRBV7-2	-	CASSSRGTSGFYEQYF	TGTGCCAGCAGCTCAAGGGGGACTAGCGGATTCTACGAGCAGTACTTC
-	14	TRBJ1-5	TRBV28	-	CASSLVGAGKPQHF	TGTGCCAGCAGTCTGGTGGGGGCCGGGAAGCCCCAGCATTTT